This record concerns one T cell receptor (beta chain) sequence. Its matching antigen is unknown. Using immunoSEQ multiplex PCR, the repertoire was profiled, and TCRdb retains in-frame clones only, with some absent. This sample has just under 150,000 clones, with approximately 86% found just once. The sample's time point: blood 4 weeks post-SBRT, at nephrectomy. Documented treatment: 15 Gy SBRT to primary tumor, nephrectomy 4 weeks later. Nephrectomy followed 15 Gy stereotactic body radiation by 4 weeks. The tumor was a clear cell renal cell carcinoma. These data belong to a study of radiation and T cells in renal cell carcinoma. The study, taken as a whole, reports: Baseline intratumoral clonotype presence is unknown without pretreatment biopsies. From baseline, blood top tumor clonotypes peaked at 2 weeks post-radiation.

The origin of this receptor is a woman in her fifties or sixties with renal cell carcinoma. The source was blood, collected from a patient whose treatment included radiotherapy and nephrectomy.

Here the CDR3 DNA reads TGCAGCGTGAGGGATCATAGAAAGTCAGATACGCAGTATTTT. Protein sequence: CSVRDHRKSDTQYF. The J gene is TRBJ2-3, the V gene TRBV29-1, with D tentatively TRBD2 (5 bases). The CDR3 runs to 14 residues. The ends were cut back, 6 bases at V and 4 bases at J, with 17 bases in the middle. Germline lookup yields CDR1 SQVTM and CDR2 ANQGSEA.